In its sample, the clone carrying this T cell receptor beta chain was seen many times. The antigen is unknown. What was amplified from RNA transcripts were TCR beta CDR3 regions. Carried out on the TCR CDR3, a first-round RT-PCR used the HTBI primer set. TCRdb processed the multiplex PCR reads anew with MiXCR; each CDR3 protein has one entry. In the table there are under 500,000 distinct CDR3 sequences, roughly an eighth of which are singletons. The study included ophthalmopathy patients with Clinical Activity Score at least 3, NOSPECS grade at least 4 and duration under 3 months. J gave up 9 bases and V 0 bases, and 1 base lay outside the gene matches. This CDR3 has 14 residues. Germline V gene data show CDR1 as SQVTM and CDR2 as ANQGSEA. This sample is part of a study of T cells in Graves' hyperthyroidism and ophthalmopathy. Study-wide findings and caveats: The model foresaw ophthalmopathy a median around 6.4 months prior to onset.

This clonotype originated in a man aged 50 to 60 with Graves' ophthalmopathy. The specimen was blood. This chain connects TRBV29-1 to TRBJ2-1; 14 nucleotides align to TRBD2. CDR3 amino acids: CSVEDGLAGGEQFF. The CDR3 bases are TGCAGCGTTGAAGATGGACTAGCGGGAGGTGAGCAGTTCTTC.